This TCR beta chain appears in the sequencing data of a study of identical twins. General study findings and limits: Modeled out-of-frame TCR alpha sharing in monozygotic twins fell below observed levels. It was cross-sectional statistical analysis, not following the same donors, that the conclusions relied on. Less excess twin sharing appeared in beta out-of-frame sequences.

MiXCR, applied by TCRdb to the 5' RACE reads, yields one record per CDR3 protein. The profile covers a few hundred thousand distinct CDR3 sequences, with around 8.8% appearing a single time and less than 4% taken by the ten largest. The germline V gene encodes CDR1 SGHNT and CDR2 YYREEE (reference sequence). There are 16 residues in the CDR3. Trimming cost V 3 bases and J 2 bases, with 17 bases left between them. A word on this clonotype: Its antigen is as yet unknown.

Healthy Caucasians alone served as donors. These records were also assigned to another study, of yellow fever vaccine responses in identical twins.

The clonotype was recovered from a woman between 18 and 29 years old in good health. The chain carries TRBV5-4 and TRBJ2-5; tentatively, D is TRBD2 (6 bases). Specimen: CD8+ T cells sorted from blood. CDR3 DNA: TGTGCCAGCAGCTCGCTCGGTGGAGGGGCTCAAGAGACCCAGTACTTC. It yields the protein CASSSLGGGAQETQYF.